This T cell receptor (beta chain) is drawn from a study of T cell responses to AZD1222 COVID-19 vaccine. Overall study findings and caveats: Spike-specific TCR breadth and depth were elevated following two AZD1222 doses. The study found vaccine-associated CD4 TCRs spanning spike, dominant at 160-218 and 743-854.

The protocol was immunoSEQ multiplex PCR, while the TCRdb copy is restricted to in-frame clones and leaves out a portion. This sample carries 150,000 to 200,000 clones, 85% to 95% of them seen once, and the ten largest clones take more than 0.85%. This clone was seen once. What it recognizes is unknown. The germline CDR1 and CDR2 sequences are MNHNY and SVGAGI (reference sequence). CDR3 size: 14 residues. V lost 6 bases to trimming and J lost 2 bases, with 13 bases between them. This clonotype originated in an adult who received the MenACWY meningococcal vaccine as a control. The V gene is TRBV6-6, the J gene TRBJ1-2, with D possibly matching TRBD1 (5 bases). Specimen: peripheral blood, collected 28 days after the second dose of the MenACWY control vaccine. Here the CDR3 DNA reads TGTGCCAGCAGACTTACAGGCGTAAACTATGGCTACACCTTC. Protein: CASRLTGVNYGYTF.